This paragraph covers one TCR beta chain sequence. The antigen is not known. The CDR3 totals 16 residues. The ends lost 6 bases at V and 6 bases at J; junction bases unmatched: 7. Germline CDR1 reads SNHLY; CDR2 reads FYNNEI. This specimen comes from a study of memory CD4+ T cells and cytomegalovirus serostatus. Regarding the study as a whole: Each of 55 to 80 CMV-associated TCRbeta sequences occurred in one to five individuals. A US-trained random forest predicted CMV serostatus with median AUC about 0.92.

Measured with immunoSEQ multiplex PCR; TCRdb has only the in-frame clones, and not every one. Of roughly 60,000 clones listed, approximately 71% are singletons. The sort gate was single viable CD3+CD4+CD8-CD45RO+ cells for memory CD4+ T cells. Donors' CMV status reflects serum IgG against pp150, pp28, p38, p52. This chain connects TRBV2 to TRBJ2-1; 14 bases align to TRBD2. This receptor was taken from an adult in good health and CMV-seronegative. Input material: memory CD4+ T cells from blood. The CDR3 loop reads CASRAGLAGGVNEQFF. The CDR3 DNA sequence: TGTGCCAGCAGAGCTGGACTAGCGGGGGGTGTCAATGAGCAGTTCTTC.